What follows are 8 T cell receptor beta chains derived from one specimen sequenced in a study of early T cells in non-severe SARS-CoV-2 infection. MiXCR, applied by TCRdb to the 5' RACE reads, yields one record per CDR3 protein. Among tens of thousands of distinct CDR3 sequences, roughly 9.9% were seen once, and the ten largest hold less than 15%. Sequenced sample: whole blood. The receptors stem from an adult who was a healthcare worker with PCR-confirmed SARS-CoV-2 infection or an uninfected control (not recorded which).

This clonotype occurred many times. CDR3 DNA: TGTGCCAGTAGTGAACAGACCAATCAGCCCCAGCATTTT. It specifies CASSEQTNQPQHF. V and J are TRBV19 and TRBJ1-5, with unresolved D. Germline lookup yields CDR1 LNHDA and CDR2 SQIVND (reference sequence). The CDR3 covers 13 residues. V was pared by 5 bases and J by 3 bases, with 8 bases between.

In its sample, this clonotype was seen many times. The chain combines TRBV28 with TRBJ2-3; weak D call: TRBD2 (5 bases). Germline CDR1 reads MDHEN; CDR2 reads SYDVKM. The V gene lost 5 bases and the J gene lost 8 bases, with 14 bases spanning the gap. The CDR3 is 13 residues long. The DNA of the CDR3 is TGTGCCAGCAGTCCACTAGGACGGGGTACGCAGTATTTT. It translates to CASSPLGRGTQYF.

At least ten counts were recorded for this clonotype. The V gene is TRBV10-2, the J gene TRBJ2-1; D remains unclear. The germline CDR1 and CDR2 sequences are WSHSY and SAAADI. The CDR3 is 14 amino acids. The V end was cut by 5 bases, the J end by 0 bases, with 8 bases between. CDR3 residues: CASSKSRSYNEQFF. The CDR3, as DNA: TGCGCCAGCAGTAAATCACGCTCCTACAATGAGCAGTTCTTC.

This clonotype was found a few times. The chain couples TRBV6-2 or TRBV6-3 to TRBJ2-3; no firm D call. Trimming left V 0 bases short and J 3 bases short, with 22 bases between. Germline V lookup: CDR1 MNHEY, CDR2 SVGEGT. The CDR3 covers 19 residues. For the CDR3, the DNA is TGTGCCAGCAGTTACTCGAAGCTCTTCTCAGTTTCTCGGACAGATACGCAGTATTTT. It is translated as CASSYSKLFSVSRTDTQYF.

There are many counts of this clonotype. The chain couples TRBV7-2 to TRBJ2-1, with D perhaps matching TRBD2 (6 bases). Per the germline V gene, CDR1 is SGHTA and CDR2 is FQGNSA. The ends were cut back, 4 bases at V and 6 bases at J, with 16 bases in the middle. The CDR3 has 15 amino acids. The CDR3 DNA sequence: TGTGCCAGCAGCTACCCCCGGGACTCCATCAATGAGCAGTTCTTC. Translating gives CASSYPRDSINEQFF. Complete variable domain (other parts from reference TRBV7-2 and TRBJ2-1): GAGVSQSPSNKVTEKGKDVELRCDPISGHTALYWYRQSLGQGLEFLIYFQGNSAPDKSGLPSDRFSAERTGGSVSTLTIQRTQQEDSAVYLCASSYPRDSINEQFFGPGTRLTVL.

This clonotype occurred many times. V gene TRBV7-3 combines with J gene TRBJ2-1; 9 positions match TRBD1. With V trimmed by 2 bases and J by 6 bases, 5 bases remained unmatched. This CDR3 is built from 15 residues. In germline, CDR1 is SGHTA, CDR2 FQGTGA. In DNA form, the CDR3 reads TGTGCCAGCAGCTTAGGGGACAGGGAAAGCAATGAGCAGTTCTTC. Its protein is CASSLGDRESNEQFF.

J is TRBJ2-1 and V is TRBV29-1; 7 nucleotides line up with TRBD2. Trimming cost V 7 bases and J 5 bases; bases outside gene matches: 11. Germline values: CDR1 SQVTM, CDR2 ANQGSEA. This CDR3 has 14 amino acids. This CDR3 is CSARRGTNHNEQFF. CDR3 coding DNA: TGCAGCGCCAGACGCGGGACTAATCACAATGAGCAGTTCTTC.

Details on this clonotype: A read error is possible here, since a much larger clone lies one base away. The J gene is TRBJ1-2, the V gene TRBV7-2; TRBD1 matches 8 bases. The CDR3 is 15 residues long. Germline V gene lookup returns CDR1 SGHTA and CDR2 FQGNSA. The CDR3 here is CAISLGQGPNYGYTF. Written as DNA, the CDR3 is TGTGCCATCAGCTTAGGACAGGGACCCAACTATGGCTACACCTTC.